Below are 30 T cell receptor beta chains sequenced from a single sample in a study of beta chain features in type 1 diabetes. Investigators reverse transcribed all isolated RNA, so they sequenced expressed TCRB transcripts. The table came from immunoSEQ multiplex PCR; TCRdb's copy has only in-frame clones and leaves some out. The repertoire holds approximately 160,000 clones, with less than 9.5% as singletons. Sequencing was done on a sample of central memory CD4+ T cells from blood. These receptors were collected from a woman aged 18-29 years in good health.

This chain uses TRBV2 with TRBJ1-4, with D maybe TRBD1 (6 bases). CDR3 length equals 14 residues. The V gene lost 6 bases and the J gene lost 8 bases, with 16 bases spanning the gap. The germline gives CDR1 SNHLY, CDR2 FYNNEI. In DNA, the CDR3 is TGTGCCAGCAGCGCCAGGGGTGTGAGGGAAAAACTGTTTTTT. Residues: CASSARGVREKLFF.

This clone has a handful of counts. This chain connects TRBV4-2 to TRBJ2-4; no reliable D call. V was cut by 3 bases and J by 1 base, with 16 bases left in between. The CDR3 extends over 17 amino acids. CDR1 is LGHNA and CDR2 is YNFKEQ in the germline V gene. The CDR3 DNA sequence: TGTGCCAGCAGCCACGACCCCCAAATCGGGGCCAAAAACATTCAGTACTTC. This codes for CASSHDPQIGAKNIQYF.

The genes are TRBV9 and TRBJ2-3; 7 positions agree with TRBD2. The V gene's germline CDR1 is SGDLS and CDR2 YYNGEE. CDR3 size: 16 residues. V gave up 0 bases and J gave up 1 base; unmatched junction bases: 5. CDR3 in DNA: TGTGCCAGCAGCGTAGGGGCTAGCGGCCGCACAGATACGCAGTATTTT. This gives the protein CASSVGASGRTDTQYF.

The chain couples TRBV21-1 to TRBJ1-4. TRBV21-1 is assigned pseudogene status. The CDR3 covers 13 residues. DNA of the CDR3: TGTGCCAGCAGCAAATTCGACGGGGAAAAACTGTTTTTT. Encoded protein: CASSKFDGEKLFF.

A few counts support this clone. The rearrangement uses TRBV7-9 and TRBJ2-4; TRBD2 agrees at 7 bases. The CDR3 totals 14 residues. Germline assignment: CDR1 SEHNR and CDR2 FQNEAQ (reference sequence). Germline trimming cut 0 bases from V and 12 bases from J; bases unmatched to any gene: 8. CDR3 in amino acids: CASSLAKTGGYQYF. The DNA for the CDR3 is TGTGCCAGCAGCTTAGCCAAGACGGGAGGCTATCAGTACTTC. The complete variable domain, with remaining parts taken from reference TRBV7-9 and TRBJ2-4, reads DTGVSQNPRHKITKRGQNVTFRCDPISEHNRLYWYRQTLGQGPEFLTYFQNEAQLEKSRLLSDRFSAERPKGSFSTLEIQRTEQGDSAMYLCASSLAKTGGYQYFGAGTRLSVL.

This chain joins TRBV19 and TRBJ2-3; TRBD2 aligns across 9 bases. Germline trimming cut 9 bases from V and 0 bases from J; bases unmatched to any gene: 4. Germline V lookup: CDR1 LNHDA, CDR2 SQIVND (reference sequence). The CDR3 is 14 amino acids. The CDR3 DNA is TGTGCCAGCAAGACTAGCGGAAGCACAGATACGCAGTATTTT. Protein: CASKTSGSTDTQYF.

The rearrangement joins TRBV19 to TRBJ2-1; maybe TRBD1 (5 bases). Trimming pared 3 bases from V and 8 bases from J, leaving 11 bases between. CDR1 and CDR2 (germline): LNHDA, SQIVND (reference sequence). This CDR3 spans 13 amino acids. DNA of the CDR3: TGTGCCAGTAGTATGGGTGGGGCCGATGAGCAGTTCTTC. Translation: CASSMGGADEQFF.

The chain has TRBV7-2 and TRBJ1-1; tentative D call: TRBD1 (6 bases). The CDR3 has 15 residues. V was pared by 4 bases and J by 1 base, with 13 bases between. The germline CDR1 and CDR2 sequences are SGHTA and FQGNSA. The CDR3 DNA reads as TGTGCCAGCAGCTCCGTGGGGGCAGCGAACACTGAAGCTTTCTTT. This encodes CASSSVGAANTEAFF. Looking up the rest from reference TRBV7-2 and TRBJ1-1 gives the full variable domain: GAGVSQSPSNKVTEKGKDVELRCDPISGHTALYWYRQSLGQGLEFLIYFQGNSAPDKSGLPSDRFSAERTGGSVSTLTIQRTQQEDSAVYLCASSSVGAANTEAFFGQGTRLTVV.

Of note for this clone: Other DNA sequences in the same sample also yield this CDR3. The chain combines TRBV7-3 with TRBJ2-5, with D perhaps matching TRBD1 (5 bases). CDR1 SGHTA and CDR2 FQGTGA come from the germline V gene. This CDR3 has 14 residues. V lost 5 bases and J 1 base, leaving 11 bases between the germline ends. The CDR3 coding sequence is TGTGCCAGCAGCCCGCAGGGAAGCCAAGAGACCCAGTACTTC. Encoded protein: CASSPQGSQETQYF.

This clone was counted between two and nine times. This chain connects TRBV2 to TRBJ2-5; D is possibly TRBD1 (6 bases). Trimming took 7 bases from V and 5 from J, leaving 17 bases between them. The CDR3 contains 14 residues. Looked up from germline, CDR1 is SNHLY and CDR2 is FYNNEI. The chain's CDR3 is CASMRGSVRETQYF. DNA of the CDR3: TGTGCCAGCATGAGGGGGTCGGTGCGGGAGACCCAGTACTTC.

This clone was found a few times. The chain combines TRBV5-1 with TRBJ2-3; 7 bases are shared with TRBD2. The V and J ends lost 0 bases and 2 bases, in that order; junction bases with no gene match: 3. CDR1 SGHRS and CDR2 YFSETQ come from the germline V gene. The CDR3 sequence is 15 residues long. CDR3 sequence: CASSLVGTTTDTQYF. CDR3 bases: TGCGCCAGCAGCTTGGTTGGGACTACCACAGATACGCAGTATTTT.

The V and J genes are TRBV4-3 and TRBJ2-2; D ambiguous. In germline, CDR1 is LGHNA, CDR2 YSLEER. The CDR3 has 14 residues. V lost 3 bases and J 4 bases, leaving 9 bases between the germline ends. Here the CDR3 reads CASSQLLLTGELFF. The CDR3 nucleotides read TGCGCCAGCAGCCAGTTACTACTCACCGGGGAGCTGTTTTTT.

This rearrangement joins TRBV6-6 to TRBJ1-1, with a possible D match to TRBD1 (6 bases). The CDR3 loop spans 13 amino acids. Looked up from germline, CDR1 is MNHNY and CDR2 is SVGAGI (reference sequence). Trimming left V 3 bases short and J 10 bases short, with 15 bases between. The CDR3 DNA follows: TGTGCCAGCAGTTATGATAGCGGGACACCAGCTTTCTTT. Amino acid sequence: CASSYDSGTPAFF.

Only a few counts were recorded for this clone. DNA of the CDR3: TGTGCCAGCAGTGAATTCGGGACAGGGGGGACAGATACGCAGTATTTT. This translates into CASSEFGTGGTDTQYF. The rearrangement joins TRBV25-1 to TRBJ2-3; 11 positions agree with TRBD1. CDR3 length: 16 residues. Germline CDR1 MGHDK, CDR2 SYGVNS. With 1 base clipped from V and 3 bases from J, the junction kept 3 bases outside the gene matches.

This sequence joins TRBV7-2 and TRBJ1-2; 8 nucleotides agree with TRBD1. Germline values: CDR1 SGHTA, CDR2 FQGNSA. V lost 1 base to trimming and J lost 8 bases; unmatched junction nucleotides: 6. The CDR3 is 14 amino acids. The CDR3 here is CASSLGQGARGYTF. CDR3 nucleotides: TGTGCCAGCAGCTTAGGTCAGGGGGCGAGGGGCTACACCTTC.

This clone has a handful of counts. V usage is TRBV5-1 and J usage is TRBJ1-2; D perhaps matches TRBD1 (5 bases). In germline, CDR1 is SGHRS, CDR2 YFSETQ. V lost 4 bases to trimming and J lost 6 bases, with 19 bases between them. This CDR3 region has 15 residues. CDR3 region: CASSPSQGPLHGYTF. Written as DNA, the CDR3 is TGCGCCAGCAGCCCCTCCCAGGGCCCACTTCATGGCTACACCTTC.

The chain is built from TRBV6-5 and TRBJ1-3, with D unresolved. The CDR3 totals 14 residues. The ends were cut back, 5 bases at V and 2 bases at J, with 10 bases in the middle. Germline V gene sequence: CDR1 MNHEY, CDR2 SVGAGI. CDR3 region: CASSLGRTGNTIYF. The CDR3 nucleotides read TGTGCCAGCAGTCTGGGGAGGACTGGAAACACCATATATTTT.

This clone was seen a few times. The rearrangement uses TRBV4-2 and TRBJ2-5, with 10 bases lining up with TRBD2. Looked up from germline, CDR1 is LGHNA and CDR2 is YNFKEQ. The CDR3 length is 16 residues. The J segment lost 1 base and the V segment lost 0 bases, leaving 2 bases of the junction unmatched. The CDR3 reads CASSQDLAGAQETQYF. The CDR3 DNA reads as TGTGCCAGCAGCCAAGACCTAGCGGGGGCCCAAGAGACCCAGTACTTC.

This clone has just a few counts. The chain employs TRBV5-1 and TRBJ2-2, with D unresolved. The V end lost 0 bases, the J end lost 4 bases, and 10 bases lay between the germline ends. CDR1 and CDR2 from the germline V gene are SGHRS and YFSETQ. CDR3 length: 15 amino acids. The CDR3: CASSLEPLPTGELFF. DNA for the CDR3: TGCGCCAGCAGCTTGGAGCCCCTACCCACCGGGGAGCTGTTTTTT.

This clone was picked up a small number of times. V and J are TRBV14 and TRBJ1-3; D is perhaps TRBD1 (6 bases). Trimming left V 0 bases short and J 0 bases short, with 18 bases between. The germline gives CDR1 SGHDN, CDR2 FVKESK. The CDR3 spans 19 residues. CDR3 sequence: CASSQDQGLGPSSGNTIYF. DNA for the CDR3: TGTGCCAGCAGCCAAGACCAGGGGCTGGGACCCAGCTCTGGAAACACCATATATTTT.

With respect to this clone: This CDR3 is also generated by other DNA sequences in the sample. The V and J genes are TRBV9 and TRBJ2-7, with 12 bases lining up with TRBD2. V dropped 0 bases and J dropped 3; count of bases not matched to a gene: 1. The V gene's germline CDR1 is SGDLS and CDR2 YYNGEE. This CDR3 has 15 residues. CDR3 in DNA: TGTGCCAGCAGCGTAGGACTAGCGGGGGACTACGAGCAGTACTTC. Amino acid sequence: CASSVGLAGDYEQYF.

Note on this clone: The same CDR3 also results from other DNA sequences found in this sample. This chain links TRBV5-1 with TRBJ1-1, with 8 bases fitting TRBD1. The CDR3 runs to 14 residues. Germline V gene sequence: CDR1 SGHRS, CDR2 YFSETQ. V lost 3 bases to trimming and J lost 7 bases; unmatched junction nucleotides: 8. CDR3 sequence reads: CASSSGQEGLEAFF. In DNA, the CDR3 is TGCGCCAGCAGCTCGGGACAGGAAGGACTTGAAGCTTTCTTT.

This rearrangement joins TRBV6-5 to TRBJ2-3; no clear D. CDR1 is MNHEY and CDR2 is SVGAGI in the germline V gene. The CDR3 contains 12 residues. The V end was cut by 11 bases, the J end by 3 bases, with 12 bases between. The CDR3 DNA follows: TGTGCCGTACGTCTCGGGACAGATACGCAGTATTTT. Protein sequence: CAVRLGTDTQYF.

J is TRBJ2-5 and V is TRBV7-9; D unresolved. The germline V gene has CDR1 SEHNR and CDR2 FQNEAQ (reference sequence). V was clipped by 5 bases and J by 3 bases, with 13 bases between them. CDR3 size: 14 residues. The CDR3 is CASSPATVKETQYF. As DNA, the CDR3 is TGTGCCAGCAGCCCGGCAACAGTAAAAGAGACCCAGTACTTC.

This clone was seen a handful of times. The rearrangement uses TRBV30 and TRBJ1-6; maybe TRBD1 (5 bases). The V end was cut by 0 bases, the J end by 7 bases, with 10 bases between. The CDR3 has 14 residues. CDR1 is GTSNPN, CDR2 SVGIG, per germline (reference sequence). CDR3 nucleotides: TGTGCCTGGAGTGTATTGACAGCGAATTCACCCCTCCACTTT. It is translated as CAWSVLTANSPLHF. The variable domain in full, completed from reference TRBV30 and TRBJ1-6, reads SQTIHQWPATLVQPVGSPLSLECTVEGTSNPNLYWYRQAAGRGLQLLFYSVGIGQISSEVPQNLSASRPQDRQFILSSKKLLLSDSGFYLCAWSVLTANSPLHFGNGTRLTVT.

This clone was counted only a few times. V usage is TRBV7-9 and J usage is TRBJ1-4, with 11 bases lining up with TRBD1. The germline V gene encodes CDR1 SEHNR and CDR2 FQNEAQ (reference sequence). The CDR3 has 15 amino acids. V lost 5 bases and J lost 8; bases outside the gene matches: 7. CDR3: CASSPGQGAREKLFF. CDR3 bases: TGTGCCAGCAGCCCAGGACAGGGGGCGAGGGAAAAACTGTTTTTT. The whole variable domain, remainder taken from reference TRBV7-9 and TRBJ1-4, is DTGVSQNPRHKITKRGQNVTFRCDPISEHNRLYWYRQTLGQGPEFLTYFQNEAQLEKSRLLSDRFSAERPKGSFSTLEIQRTEQGDSAMYLCASSPGQGAREKLFFGSGTQLSVL.

The V call is TRBV7-9, the J call TRBJ1-6, with D possibly TRBD1 on 5 matching bases. The CDR3 sequence is 14 residues long. Germline lookup yields CDR1 SEHNR and CDR2 FQNEAQ (reference sequence). Trimming cost V 2 bases and J 6 bases, with 8 bases left between them. The CDR3 region has the DNA TGTGCCAGCAGCTTACAGGGTGGTAATTCACCCCTCCACTTT. It translates to CASSLQGGNSPLHF.

This clone was detected ten times or more. The CDR3 coding sequence is TGTGCCAGCAGCGTTCAATCCCTTGAGGGGGTACAGTTCTTC. Amino acid sequence: CASSVQSLEGVQFF. V and J are TRBV11-2 and TRBJ2-1, with D tentatively TRBD1 (6 bases). CDR1 is SGHAT and CDR2 is FQNNGV in the germline V gene. The V end lost 5 bases, the J end lost 13 bases, and 21 bases lay between the germline ends. CDR3 size: 14 residues.

This clone was seen a few times. The rearrangement links TRBV7-8 to TRBJ1-4, with 8 positions matching TRBD1. The germline V gene has CDR1 SGHVS and CDR2 FQNEAQ. The CDR3 is 15 amino acids. J lost 8 bases, V lost 0 bases, and 5 bases had no gene match. In DNA form, the CDR3 reads TGTGCCAGCAGCTTAGCGTCCGGACAGGGCGAAAAACTGTTTTTT. Amino acid sequence: CASSLASGQGEKLFF.

This chain uses TRBV30 with TRBJ2-3, with a weak D call TRBD2 (5 bases). Germline V lookup: CDR1 GTSNPN, CDR2 SVGIG (reference sequence). The V end lost 1 base, the J end lost 0 bases, and 11 bases lay between the germline ends. This CDR3 contains 15 residues. The CDR3 nucleotides are TGTGCCTGGAGTGCCCTCGGCGGGAGCACAGATACGCAGTATTTT. This gives the protein CAWSALGGSTDTQYF.